Below are 16 T cell receptor beta chains sequenced from a single sample in a study of vaccination and CD4 T cells after COVID-19. Indicated treatment: approximately nine-day PBMC culture with coronavirus spike peptide pools or control peptides (ViraFEST assay). Scientists ran DNA taken from cultured CD4+ T cells through the Oncomine TCR Beta short-read assay for sequencing. TCRdb processed the PCR reads anew with MiXCR; each CDR3 protein has one entry. The repertoire has about 3,500 distinct CDR3 sequences, 15% to 20% of them found once; the top ten carry approximately 15%. These receptors are not linked to any known antigen. Sequenced material: CD4+ T cells from blood, cultured in vitro. The origin of the receptors is a human donor who had recovered from COVID-19.

In its sample, this clonotype was seen a few times. This sequence joins TRBV12-3 or TRBV12-4 and TRBJ2-5; 9 nucleotides match TRBD2. The CDR3 spans 15 residues. V lost 7 bases, J lost 4 bases, and 10 bases stayed unmatched. The CDR3 bases are TGTGCCAGCACCCGTAGCGGGGGTGGCGGAGAGACCCAGTACTTC. It specifies CASTRSGGGGETQYF.

This chain uses TRBV19 with TRBJ1-2; TRBD1 aligns across 9 bases. Germline V CDR1 and CDR2: LNHDA, SQIVND (reference sequence). The CDR3 runs to 15 residues. The V gene end was trimmed by 1 base and the J gene end by 8 bases; junction bases not matched to a gene: 8. The CDR3 DNA is TGTGCCAGTAGTATAGTCCGGGACAGGGCCGGCGGCTACACCTTC. This sequence encodes CASSIVRDRAGGYTF. Using reference TRBV19 and TRBJ1-2 for the parts outside the CDR3, the full variable domain is DGGITQSPKYLFRKEGQNVTLSCEQNLNHDAMYWYRQDPGQGLRLIYYSQIVNDFQKGDIAEGYSVSREKKESFPLTVTSAQKNPTAFYLCASSIVRDRAGGYTFGSGTRLTVV.

This chain links TRBV25-1 with TRBJ2-7, with 8 bases identical to TRBD2. Germline values: CDR1 MGHDK, CDR2 SYGVNS. V shed 2 bases and J 2 bases; nucleotides not matched to a gene: 5. The CDR3 runs 15 residues. The CDR3 region is CASSENRAGAYEQYF. The CDR3 DNA reads TGTGCCAGCAGTGAAAACCGAGCGGGGGCCTACGAGCAGTACTTC.

The V call is TRBV7-3, the J call TRBJ2-4, with a weak D call TRBD1 (5 bases). The germline V and J ends were trimmed by 1 base and 0 bases, with 16 bases remaining between them. There are 18 residues in the CDR3. Germline CDR1 is SGHTA and CDR2 is FQGTGA. The CDR3 reads CASSLRVQGSLAKNIQYF. The DNA for the CDR3 is TGTGCCAGCAGCTTAAGGGTTCAGGGATCGCTAGCCAAAAACATTCAGTACTTC.

The genes are TRBV19 and TRBJ1-2, with TRBD1 matching over 12 bases. In germline, CDR1 is LNHDA, CDR2 SQIVND (reference sequence). This CDR3 contains 17 residues. The V gene end was trimmed by 7 bases and the J gene end by 5 bases; junction bases not matched to a gene: 14. The CDR3 region has the DNA TGTGCCAGTACTAAATCCGGGACAGGGGGCGCAGCATATGGCTACACCTTC. Translating gives CASTKSGTGGAAYGYTF.

This clonotype was observed a few times. The chain joins TRBV6-5 to TRBJ2-1, with D possibly being TRBD2 (5 bases). CDR1 is MNHEY and CDR2 is SVGAGI in the germline V gene. Trimming stripped 2 bases from V and 0 bases from J, with 5 bases between. The CDR3 covers 14 residues. CDR3 DNA sequence: TGTGCCAGCAGTTACGGACTCTCCTACAATGAGCAGTTCTTC. It translates to CASSYGLSYNEQFF.

This clonotype counts as medium-sized. This CDR3 is CASSKINSVAFF. The CDR3 region has the DNA TGTGCCAGCAGTAAAATCAACTCAGTAGCTTTCTTT. The chain recombines TRBV27 with TRBJ1-1; D call uncertain. Germline V lookup: CDR1 MNHEY, CDR2 SMNVEV (reference sequence). The CDR3 covers 12 residues. The germline V and J ends were trimmed by 5 bases and 10 bases, with 14 bases remaining between them.

The V and J genes are TRBV30 and TRBJ2-3; no reliable D call. The CDR3 consists of 14 residues. Germline V gives CDR1 GTSNPN, CDR2 SVGIG (reference sequence). Deletions cut 5 bases from V and 2 bases from J, with 14 bases between. CDR3 nucleotide sequence: TGTGCCTGGTCGGGCAATGCCCTCACAGATACGCAGTATTTT. Translating gives CAWSGNALTDTQYF.

By sample fraction, this clonotype is medium-sized. The chain joins TRBV7-9 to TRBJ2-3; D unresolved. The CDR3 covers 15 residues. Looked up from germline, CDR1 is SEHNR and CDR2 is FQNEAQ (reference sequence). Trimming stripped 5 bases from V and 3 bases from J, with 15 bases between. Here the CDR3 DNA reads TGTGCCAGCAGCCCAACGGCGGCGGTTACAGATACGCAGTATTTT. This translates into CASSPTAAVTDTQYF.

This clonotype was detected only a few times. The chain employs TRBV5-5 and TRBJ1-6; D ambiguous. This CDR3 has 13 amino acids. Germline values: CDR1 SGHKS, CDR2 YYEKEE (reference sequence). The V end lost 0 bases, the J end lost 14 bases, and 12 bases lay between the germline ends. CDR3 residues: CASSLDPPRTLHF. The CDR3 coding sequence is TGTGCCAGCAGCTTGGACCCCCCCAGAACCCTCCACTTT.

This chain's CDR3 is CASSPPTGRKETQYF. CDR3 bases: TGTGCCAGCAGTCCCCCGACAGGGCGTAAAGAGACCCAGTACTTC. The V gene is TRBV28, the J gene TRBJ2-5; 7 bases agree with TRBD1. The trim removed 5 bases at V and 3 bases at J, leaving 9 bases unmatched. The germline gives CDR1 MDHEN, CDR2 SYDVKM. This CDR3 spans 15 amino acids.

This sequence joins TRBV12-3 or TRBV12-4 and TRBJ1-4; D is uncertain. V was cut by 5 bases and J by 3 bases, with 7 bases left in between. The CDR3 is 13 amino acids. The CDR3 bases are TGTGCCAGCAGTGGGCTGGCTAATGAAAAACTGTTTTTT. This gives the protein CASSGLANEKLFF.

As concerns this clonotype: A single base separates this from a much larger clone, so it may be a read error. The V call is TRBV7-9, the J call TRBJ1-1, with D perhaps matching TRBD1 (5 bases). The CDR3 contains 14 residues. CDR1 and CDR2 from the germline V gene are SEHNR and FQNEAQ (reference sequence). CDR3 bases: TGTGCCAGCAGCCCCGAGGGAGTAGGGACTGAAGCTCTCTTT. This codes for CASSPEGVGTEALF.

This chain connects TRBV12-3 or TRBV12-4 to TRBJ1-6; tentative D call: TRBD1 (6 bases). The CDR3 runs 16 residues. The V end lost 5 bases, the J end lost 7 bases, and 18 bases lay between the germline ends. The CDR3 sequence is CASSLGTPYPNSPLHF. DNA for the CDR3: TGTGCCAGCAGTCTCGGGACACCTTACCCCAATTCACCCCTCCACTTT.

This clonotype turned up a few times. This rearrangement joins TRBV7-9 to TRBJ2-5; 9 nucleotides agree with TRBD2. V shed 2 bases and J 3 bases; nucleotides not matched to a gene: 4. The CDR3 totals 15 residues. Germline assignment: CDR1 SEHNR and CDR2 FQNEAQ (reference sequence). The CDR3 protein is CASSLLLAGKETQYF. In DNA, the CDR3 is TGTGCCAGCAGCTTATTGCTAGCGGGGAAAGAGACCCAGTACTTC.

The chain has TRBV12-3 or TRBV12-4 and TRBJ1-6; D is perhaps TRBD1 (5 bases). CDR3 length: 16 residues. Trimming cost V 2 bases and J 10 bases, with 18 bases left between them. The CDR3 nucleotides read TGTGCCAGCAGTTTAAGTAGCCAGGGTGGGCGCTCACCCCTCCACTTT. Its translation is CASSLSSQGGRSPLHF.